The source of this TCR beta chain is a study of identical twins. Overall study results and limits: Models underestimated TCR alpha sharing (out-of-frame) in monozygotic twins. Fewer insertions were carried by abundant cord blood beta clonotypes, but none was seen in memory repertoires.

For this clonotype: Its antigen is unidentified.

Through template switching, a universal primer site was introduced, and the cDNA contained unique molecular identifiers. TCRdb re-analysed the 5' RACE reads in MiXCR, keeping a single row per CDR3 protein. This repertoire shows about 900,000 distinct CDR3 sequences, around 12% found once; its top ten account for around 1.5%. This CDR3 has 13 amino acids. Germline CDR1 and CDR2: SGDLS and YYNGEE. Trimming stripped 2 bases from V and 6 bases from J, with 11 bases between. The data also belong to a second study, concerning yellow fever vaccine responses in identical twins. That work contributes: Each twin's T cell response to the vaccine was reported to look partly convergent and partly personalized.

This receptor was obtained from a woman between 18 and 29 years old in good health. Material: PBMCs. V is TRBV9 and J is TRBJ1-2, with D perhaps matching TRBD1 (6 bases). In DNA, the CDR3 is TGTGCCAGCAGCGTGCTCAGGGGTAATGGCTACACCTTC. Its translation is CASSVLRGNGYTF.